This T cell receptor beta chain was sequenced in a study of monozygotic twins with inflammatory bowel disease. About this clonotype: Its antigen is still unknown.

Overall study results and limits: Among T cells, the various subtypes were not distinguishable. Clonotype overlap with others was lower in IBD patients than in healthy twins, a difference that was greatest with disease activity.

The CDR3 contains 13 residues. Germline V CDR1 and CDR2: SGHTA, FQGNSA. Template-switch reactions added UMIs with a 6-nucleotide sample barcode. TCRdb re-called the 5' RACE reads; every CDR3 protein appears as one record, without DNA. This sample's table reports 150,000 to 200,000 distinct CDR3 sequences. The source of this sequence is a human donor with ulcerative colitis or Crohn's disease, or a healthy co-twin of an affected twin (not recorded which). The sample was blood. The rearrangement uses TRBV7-2 and TRBJ1-1. CDR3 in amino acids: CASSPRWETEAFF.